The 26 T cell receptor beta chains listed next were all sequenced from one sample in a study of vaccination effects on CD4 cells after COVID-19. The repertoire was sequenced with immunoSEQ multiplex PCR; TCRdb's copy has only in-frame clones and lacks some. The sample yields fewer than 25,000 clones, around 77% seen once. Their antigens are not known. Sequencing was preceded by expansion of antigen-specific CD4+ T cells with viral peptide pools in the ViraFEST assay. The culture ran for nine to ten days, and then CD4+ T cells were isolated. The person had a PCR-confirmed SARS-CoV-2 infection during March to December 2020. Source: CD4+ T cells from PBMCs cultured with SARS-CoV-2 spike peptides, taken before COVID-19 vaccination. The receptor set was obtained from a human donor who had a prior SARS-CoV-2 infection.

The V gene is TRBV3-1 (or the pseudogene TRBV3-2), the J gene TRBJ1-2; D possibly corresponds to TRBD1 (6 bases). The length of the CDR3 is 14 residues. Trimming removed 4 bases from V and 9 bases from J, with 18 bases in between. Germline CDR1 and CDR2: LGHDT and YNNKEL (reference sequence). CDR3 bases: TGTGCCAGCAGCCTGGCATTGACAGGTTTGAGCTACACCTTC. Translated, it gives CASSLALTGLSYTF.

The chain links TRBV27 to TRBJ1-1, with 7 bases lining up with TRBD1. Trimming cost V 6 bases and J 1 base; bases outside gene matches: 8. The length of the CDR3 is 15 residues. Germline V gene data show CDR1 as MNHEY and CDR2 as SMNVEV (reference sequence). CDR3 nucleotides: TGTGCCAGCAGCCCCACAGGGGCCGGGAACACTGAAGCTTTCTTT. Translating gives CASSPTGAGNTEAFF.

This chain links TRBV7-3 with TRBJ2-1; D unresolved. The V gene's germline CDR1 is SGHTA and CDR2 FQGTGA. The V and J ends lost 3 bases and 0 bases respectively, with 15 bases between them. The CDR3 consists of 17 residues. The CDR3 spells CASSLPRPLGSYNEQFF. Here the CDR3 DNA reads TGTGCCAGCAGCTTGCCCCGGCCCCTTGGCTCCTACAATGAGCAGTTCTTC.

This rearrangement joins TRBV30 to TRBJ2-5; D is undetermined. V lost 0 bases, J lost 4 bases, and 21 bases lay in between. Germline V gene sequence: CDR1 GTSNPN, CDR2 SVGIG (reference sequence). This CDR3 region has 17 residues. CDR3 region: CAWSVLRTRPATETQYF. The CDR3 DNA reads TGTGCCTGGAGTGTACTCCGAACTCGGCCGGCGACAGAGACCCAGTACTTC.

The J gene is TRBJ2-1, the V gene TRBV9, with D possibly being TRBD1 (6 bases). Per germline, CDR1 SGDLS and CDR2 YYNGEE. CDR3 length equals 13 residues. Trimming removed 3 bases from V and 6 bases from J, with 10 bases in between. CDR3 residues: CASSADRSNEQFF. The CDR3 region has the DNA TGTGCCAGCAGCGCGGACAGATCCAATGAGCAGTTCTTC.

The J gene is TRBJ2-5, the V gene TRBV7-2; 8 bases align to TRBD2. Germline trimming cut 5 bases from V and 5 bases from J; bases unmatched to any gene: 10. Germline lookup yields CDR1 SGHTA and CDR2 FQGNSA. This CDR3 is 15 amino acids long. DNA of the CDR3: TGTGCCAGCAGCCTAGGGCACCGGGGGGGGGAGACCCAGTACTTC. It translates to CASSLGHRGGETQYF.

This clone was detected only a few times. The CDR3 loop reads CASSAEGYTEAFF. Written as DNA, the CDR3 is TGTGCCAGCAGTGCTGAGGGCTACACTGAAGCTTTCTTT. The chain uses TRBV2 and TRBJ1-1; no firm D call. The CDR3 is 13 residues long. Germline CDR1 is SNHLY and CDR2 is FYNNEI. The ends were cut back, 4 bases at V and 3 bases at J, with 9 bases in the middle.

V gene TRBV7-6 combines with J gene TRBJ2-5; 7 nucleotides align to TRBD1. Germline trimming cut 5 bases from V and 4 bases from J; bases unmatched to any gene: 16. Germline values: CDR1 SGHVS, CDR2 FNYEAQ. The CDR3 consists of 17 residues. The CDR3 DNA sequence: TGTGCCAGCAGCCCCGCCACGGGCCCAGGGGGATTAGAGACCCAGTACTTC. Translating it yields CASSPATGPGGLETQYF.

The CDR3 bases are TGTGCCAGCAGACCTCCCGGAAACACCATATATTTT. Encoded protein: CASRPPGNTIYF. The chain carries TRBV12-3 or TRBV12-4 and TRBJ1-3; D uncertain. The CDR3 has 12 amino acids. Trimming stripped 6 bases from V and 4 bases from J, with 7 bases between.

The CDR3 DNA reads as TGTGCCAGCAGTGGGACGAACGGCAGGGATACGCAGTATTTT. Translation gives CASSGTNGRDTQYF. The chain carries TRBV2 and TRBJ2-3, with no clear D. The CDR3 spans 14 residues. CDR1 and CDR2 from the germline V gene are SNHLY and FYNNEI. The V and J ends lost 4 bases and 6 bases respectively, with 14 bases between them.

This chain joins TRBV18 and TRBJ2-7; D gene uncertain. The germline V gene encodes CDR1 KGHSH and CDR2 LQKENI. The CDR3 spans 12 residues. Trimming left V 6 bases short and J 4 bases short, with 10 bases between. The DNA for the CDR3 is TGTGCCAGCTCCTTGGTTGAATACGAGCAGTACTTC. It specifies CASSLVEYEQYF.

The chain carries TRBV3-1 (or the pseudogene TRBV3-2) and TRBJ1-2; 7 bases are shared with TRBD1. Germline V gene data show CDR1 as LGHDT and CDR2 as YNNKEL (reference sequence). The CDR3 runs 15 residues. V trimming: 2 bases; J trimming: 3 bases; junction bases outside the gene matches: 6. The CDR3 sequence is CASSQPGQSYYGYTF. The DNA for the CDR3 is TGTGCCAGCAGCCAACCGGGACAGTCTTACTATGGCTACACCTTC.

DNA for the CDR3: TGCGCCAGCAGCTTGAGTACCCTAGCGGGGGGGGACACAGATACGCAGTATTTT. Encoded protein: CASSLSTLAGGDTDTQYF. The chain recombines TRBV5-1 with TRBJ2-3; 12 bases line up with TRBD2. CDR3 length: 18 residues. The germline V gene has CDR1 SGHRS and CDR2 YFSETQ. The junction had 8 bases not matched to a gene; V was cut back by 1 base and J by 2 bases.

The chain is built from TRBV29-1 and TRBJ2-7, with D perhaps matching TRBD2 (6 bases). Germline loops: CDR1 SQVTM, CDR2 ANQGSEA. Trimming cost V 0 bases and J 0 bases, with 12 bases left between them. The CDR3 runs to 15 residues. The CDR3 nucleotides are TGCAGCGTTGAAGATTGGCGGGGCAGCTCCTACGAGCAGTACTTC. Protein product: CSVEDWRGSSYEQYF.

In its sample, this clone was seen once. The rearrangement joins TRBV7-2 to TRBJ2-7; no firm D call. CDR3 length: 12 amino acids. V was cut by 3 bases and J by 3 bases, with 6 bases left in between. In germline, CDR1 is SGHTA, CDR2 FQGNSA. CDR3 bases: TGTGCCAGCAGCTTGAGTTTCTACGAGCAGTACTTC. It codes for CASSLSFYEQYF.

This clone appeared a single time. The chain links TRBV4-2 to TRBJ2-5; the match to TRBD2 covers 10 bases. Germline lookup yields CDR1 LGHNA and CDR2 YNFKEQ. The CDR3 consists of 16 residues. The V segment lost 3 bases and the J segment 3 bases; nucleotides outside the gene matches: 7. CDR3 DNA sequence: TGTGCCAGCAGCCAGCTAATTAGCGGGAGGAAAGAGACCCAGTACTTC. This codes for CASSQLISGRKETQYF.

The V and J genes are TRBV6-4 and TRBJ1-4, with D possibly TRBD1 on 6 matching bases. Looked up from germline, CDR1 is MRHNA and CDR2 is SNTAGT. With 7 bases removed from V and 6 bases from J, the gap between germline ends came to 9 bases. The CDR3 runs to 12 residues. In DNA, the CDR3 is TGTGCCAGCATTGAGGGGGATGAAAAACTGTTTTTT. It is translated as CASIEGDEKLFF.

V usage is TRBV5-1 and J usage is TRBJ2-1, with 7 nucleotides matching TRBD1. The germline gives CDR1 SGHRS, CDR2 YFSETQ. V lost 2 bases, J lost 9 bases, and 11 bases stayed unmatched. The CDR3 totals 15 residues. CDR3 DNA sequence: TGCGCCAGCAGCTTTGGAACCACGACAGGGACTGAGCAGTTCTTC. It encodes CASSFGTTTGTEQFF.

Of note for this clone: An end of the junction differs from the germline gene, which may be a read error. This chain joins TRBV7-7 and TRBJ2-5; a weak D match, TRBD2 (7 bases). Germline assignment: CDR1 SSHAT and CDR2 FNYEAQ (reference sequence). The length of the CDR3 is 15 residues. Here the CDR3 reads CASSLEGGAQETQYF. The CDR3 DNA follows: TGTGCTAGCAGCTTAGAGGGGGGGGCCCAAGAGACCCAGTACTTC.

The rearrangement uses TRBV10-3 and TRBJ2-7; 9 nucleotides line up with TRBD2. The CDR3 has 16 amino acids. Per the germline V gene, CDR1 is ENHRY and CDR2 is SYGVKD. Trimming cost V 0 bases and J 0 bases; bases outside gene matches: 3. The DNA of the CDR3 is TGTGCCATCAGTGAGTCGTTAGCGGGGGCCTCCTACGAGCAGTACTTC. Its translation is CAISESLAGASYEQYF.

In this sample, this clone turned up a few times. The genes are TRBV6-1 and TRBJ1-3; D uncertain. The CDR3 length is 15 residues. V was shortened by 2 bases and J by 1 base, with 9 bases between the two germline ends. Germline V lookup: CDR1 MNHNS, CDR2 SASEGT. CDR3: CASSEQELSGNTIYF. CDR3 DNA sequence: TGTGCCAGCAGTGAACAGGAATTATCTGGAAACACCATATATTTT.

The chain has TRBV19 and TRBJ1-2; D might be TRBD1 (5 bases). From germline, CDR1 is LNHDA and CDR2 SQIVND (reference sequence). Trimming left V 7 bases short and J 5 bases short, with 20 bases between. The CDR3 contains 15 residues. CDR3 amino acids: CASTLGALGVYGYTF. CDR3 coding DNA: TGTGCCAGTACCCTTGGGGCACTTGGGGTTTATGGCTACACCTTC.

A word on this clone: The junction differs from germline at one of its ends, possibly a read error. The gene calls are TRBV28 and TRBJ1-2, with 7 bases aligning to TRBD1. CDR1 and CDR2 (germline): MDHEN, SYDVKM. This CDR3 is built from 16 residues. CDR3 sequence (DNA): TGTGCCAGCAGTTTTCTTTTTCCAGGGGGGAACTACGGCTACACCTTC. Translation gives CASSFLFPGGNYGYTF.

Only a few counts were recorded for this clone. The V and J genes are TRBV21-1 and TRBJ1-5; the table's D call TRBD1 went unverified against the DNA. TRBV21-1 has pseudogene status. The CDR3 is 16 residues long. In DNA form, the CDR3 reads TGTGCCAGCGCCAATACTCAGGGGGGATGCAATCAGCCCCAGCATTTT. Its protein is CASANTQGGCNQPQHF.

The V gene is TRBV29-1, the J gene TRBJ2-7, with D perhaps TRBD1 or TRBD2 (5 bases each). The germline CDR1 and CDR2 sequences are SQVTM and ANQGSEA. V was pared by 2 bases and J by 1 base, with 15 bases between. The CDR3 loop spans 15 amino acids. The CDR3 spells CSVELSGTHSYEQYF. As DNA, the CDR3 is TGCAGCGTTGAACTTTCCGGGACCCATTCCTACGAGCAGTACTTC.

The rearrangement joins TRBV18 to TRBJ2-5; 7 bases are a match to TRBD2. Trimming removed 2 bases from V and 5 bases from J; junction bases left unmatched: 5. Germline loops: CDR1 KGHSH, CDR2 LQKENI. This CDR3 spans 14 amino acids. The CDR3 sequence is CASSPGLVMETQYF. As DNA, the CDR3 is TGTGCCAGCTCACCAGGACTAGTGATGGAGACCCAGTACTTC.